The rows below give T cell receptor beta chains drawn from one sample of a study of T cells in Graves' hyperthyroidism and ophthalmopathy. TCRdb used MiXCR to reprocess the multiplex PCR reads, holding one entry per CDR3 protein. Seen here are some 500,000 distinct CDR3 sequences, less than 25% observed once, and the top ten hold about 11%. Sequencing used blood. Receptors were obtained from a woman between 25 and 40 years old with Graves' ophthalmopathy. The CDR3 runs from the conserved cysteine through the conserved F or W. Fields, in order: V gene, D gene, J gene, clone size, CDR3 protein, CDR3 DNA. A D gene is named only where the DNA matches it firmly. Clone size is shown for a subset of rows, as once, few, many or a class of expanded clone.

v_call: TRBV4-1; d_call: -; j_call: TRBJ2-5; clone_size: many; cdr3_aa: CASSPANQETQYF; cdr3_nt: TGCGCCAGCAGCCCGGCCAACCAAGAGACCCAGTACTTC
v_call: TRBV6-2/TRBV6-3; d_call: TRBD1; j_call: TRBJ2-5; clone_size: many; cdr3_aa: CASSYYRGGQETQYF; cdr3_nt: TGTGCCAGCAGTTACTACAGGGGCGGCCAAGAGACCCAGTACTTC
v_call: TRBV20-1; d_call: TRBD2; j_call: TRBJ2-7; clone_size: many; cdr3_aa: CSARHLAGSYEQYF; cdr3_nt: TGCAGTGCTAGGCATCTAGCGGGCTCCTACGAGCAGTACTTC
v_call: TRBV19; d_call: -; j_call: TRBJ2-7; clone_size: -; cdr3_aa: CASSIIIGNYEQYF; cdr3_nt: TGTGCCAGTAGTATAATCATCGGGAACTACGAGCAGTACTTC
v_call: TRBV12-3/TRBV12-4; d_call: TRBD1; j_call: TRBJ1-2; clone_size: many; cdr3_aa: CASGTGRLSYTF; cdr3_nt: TGTGCCAGCGGGACAGGCCGCTTAAGCTACACCTTC
v_call: TRBV20-1; d_call: TRBD1; j_call: TRBJ2-4; clone_size: many; cdr3_aa: CSARGDRELDIQYF; cdr3_nt: TGCAGTGCTAGAGGGGACAGGGAATTGGACATTCAGTACTTC
v_call: TRBV19; d_call: -; j_call: TRBJ1-5; clone_size: few; cdr3_aa: CASTGFSHQPQHF; cdr3_nt: TGTGCCAGTACAGGGTTTTCGCATCAGCCCCAGCATTTT
v_call: TRBV6-2/TRBV6-3; d_call: -; j_call: TRBJ2-7; clone_size: many; cdr3_aa: CASGGAGEQYF; cdr3_nt: TGTGCCAGCGGGGGGGCGGGCGAGCAGTACTTC
v_call: TRBV6-2/TRBV6-3; d_call: -; j_call: TRBJ2-7; clone_size: -; cdr3_aa: CASSLGVPEQYF; cdr3_nt: TGTGCCAGCAGTCTAGGGGTTCCCGAGCAGTACTTC
v_call: TRBV6-5; d_call: -; j_call: TRBJ1-1; clone_size: -; cdr3_aa: CASSSSPGPNTEAFF; cdr3_nt: TGTGCCAGCAGTTCGTCACCGGGTCCGAACACTGAAGCTTTCTTT
v_call: TRBV9; d_call: -; j_call: TRBJ2-7; clone_size: many; cdr3_aa: CASSVGTGNSYEQYF; cdr3_nt: TGTGCCAGCAGCGTAGGAACAGGAAACTCCTACGAGCAGTACTTC
v_call: TRBV2; d_call: TRBD1; j_call: TRBJ2-7; clone_size: -; cdr3_aa: CASGRRDRVLLEQYF; cdr3_nt: TGTGCCAGCGGTAGAAGAGACAGGGTACTCCTCGAGCAGTACTTC
v_call: TRBV5-4; d_call: -; j_call: TRBJ2-2; clone_size: -; cdr3_aa: CASSPRTDTGELFF; cdr3_nt: TGTGCCAGCAGCCCCCGGACAGACACCGGGGAGCTGTTTTTT
v_call: TRBV12-3/TRBV12-4; d_call: TRBD1; j_call: TRBJ1-5; clone_size: -; cdr3_aa: CASSLALAGGISQHF; cdr3_nt: TGTGCCAGCAGTTTAGCGCTGGCAGGGGGAATCTCCCAGCATTTT
v_call: TRBV6-5; d_call: -; j_call: TRBJ2-5; clone_size: -; cdr3_aa: CASSYSRTARRQETQYF; cdr3_nt: TGTGCCAGCAGTTACTCTCGCACAGCAAGGCGCCAAGAGACCCAGTACTTC
v_call: TRBV20-1; d_call: -; j_call: TRBJ1-2; clone_size: many; cdr3_aa: CSAFGQTDYGYTF; cdr3_nt: TGCAGTGCTTTCGGGCAAACCGACTATGGCTACACCTTC
v_call: TRBV11-2; d_call: -; j_call: TRBJ2-5; clone_size: few; cdr3_aa: CASSAEGSQETQYF; cdr3_nt: TGTGCCAGCAGCGCTGAAGGCAGCCAAGAGACCCAGTACTTC
v_call: TRBV5-5; d_call: TRBD1; j_call: TRBJ2-5; clone_size: many; cdr3_aa: CASSTGQGWGQETQYF; cdr3_nt: TGTGCCAGCAGCACCGGACAGGGGTGGGGACAAGAGACCCAGTACTTC
v_call: TRBV25-1; d_call: TRBD1; j_call: TRBJ2-7; clone_size: -; cdr3_aa: CASSSRGPGTGGSHEQYF; cdr3_nt: TGTGCCAGTAGTTCGAGGGGGCCTGGGACAGGGGGCTCCCACGAGCAGTACTTC
v_call: TRBV20-1; d_call: -; j_call: TRBJ2-7; clone_size: many; cdr3_aa: CSARESGGLSYEQYF; cdr3_nt: TGCAGTGCTAGAGAGTCCGGGGGGCTCTCCTACGAGCAGTACTTC
v_call: TRBV12-3/TRBV12-4; d_call: -; j_call: TRBJ1-3; clone_size: -; cdr3_aa: CASGPQVGNTIYF; cdr3_nt: TGTGCCAGCGGTCCACAGGTTGGAAACACCATATATTTT
v_call: TRBV6-2/TRBV6-3; d_call: TRBD2; j_call: TRBJ2-3; clone_size: few; cdr3_aa: CASSPTLSSGGRTDTQYF; cdr3_nt: TGTGCCAGCAGCCCTACTCTGAGTAGCGGGGGCCGCACAGATACGCAGTATTTT
v_call: TRBV2; d_call: -; j_call: TRBJ2-7; clone_size: many; cdr3_aa: CASSQGGPLYEQYF; cdr3_nt: TGTGCCAGCAGCCAAGGCGGGCCACTCTACGAGCAGTACTTC
v_call: TRBV29-1; d_call: TRBD1; j_call: TRBJ1-1; clone_size: -; cdr3_aa: CSVGRDRALAFF; cdr3_nt: TGCAGCGTAGGCCGGGACAGGGCATTAGCTTTCTTT
v_call: TRBV11-2; d_call: -; j_call: TRBJ1-5; clone_size: -; cdr3_aa: CASSLDGQTQSPQHF; cdr3_nt: TGTGCCAGCAGCTTAGATGGGCAGACACAATCGCCCCAGCATTTT
v_call: TRBV12-3/TRBV12-4; d_call: -; j_call: TRBJ1-5; clone_size: -; cdr3_aa: CASSDELAPQHF; cdr3_nt: TGTGCCAGCAGTGACGAACTTGCGCCCCAGCATTTT
v_call: TRBV7-3; d_call: -; j_call: TRBJ2-2; clone_size: few; cdr3_aa: CASSLFQDGELFF; cdr3_nt: TGTGCCAGCAGCTTATTCCAAGACGGGGAGCTGTTTTTT
v_call: TRBV6-5; d_call: -; j_call: TRBJ1-1; clone_size: many; cdr3_aa: CASSYSNRLGTEAFF; cdr3_nt: TGTGCCAGCAGTTACTCGAACAGGTTAGGCACTGAAGCTTTCTTT
v_call: TRBV6-2/TRBV6-3; d_call: TRBD2; j_call: TRBJ2-5; clone_size: -; cdr3_aa: CAGSYGLVETQYF; cdr3_nt: TGTGCCGGCAGTTATGGACTAGTAGAGACCCAGTACTTC
v_call: TRBV12-3/TRBV12-4; d_call: TRBD2; j_call: TRBJ2-7; clone_size: few; cdr3_aa: CASTPSFLAVNEQYF; cdr3_nt: TGTGCCAGCACTCCCTCTTTTCTAGCGGTCAACGAGCAGTACTTC
v_call: TRBV20-1; d_call: TRBD1; j_call: TRBJ1-1; clone_size: many; cdr3_aa: CSATGQTEAFF; cdr3_nt: TGCAGTGCGACAGGGCAGACTGAAGCTTTCTTT
v_call: TRBV11-1; d_call: -; j_call: TRBJ1-2; clone_size: many; cdr3_aa: CASSSTDPVGNNYGYTF; cdr3_nt: TGTGCCAGCAGCTCGACCGACCCGGTCGGAAATAACTATGGCTACACCTTC
v_call: TRBV6-2/TRBV6-3; d_call: -; j_call: TRBJ2-7; clone_size: -; cdr3_aa: CASSQDRGGEQYF; cdr3_nt: TGTGCCAGCAGCCAGGACCGAGGAGGTGAGCAGTACTTC
v_call: TRBV12-3/TRBV12-4; d_call: TRBD1; j_call: TRBJ1-2; clone_size: -; cdr3_aa: CASSSDYVSGGAVYGYTF; cdr3_nt: TGTGCCAGCAGTTCTGATTACGTTTCAGGGGGCGCCGTCTATGGCTACACCTTC
v_call: TRBV20-1; d_call: -; j_call: TRBJ1-2; clone_size: many; cdr3_aa: CSAKGEGGLNYGYTF; cdr3_nt: TGCAGTGCTAAAGGGGAGGGGGGGCTTAACTATGGCTACACCTTC
v_call: TRBV6-1; d_call: -; j_call: TRBJ2-7; clone_size: many; cdr3_aa: CASPMAMSRAGSYEQYF; cdr3_nt: TGTGCCAGCCCGATGGCTATGAGCCGGGCGGGCTCCTACGAGCAGTACTTC
v_call: TRBV4-1; d_call: -; j_call: TRBJ2-7; clone_size: few; cdr3_aa: CASSPLRGPGPYEQYF; cdr3_nt: TGCGCCAGCAGCCCCTTGCGGGGGCCAGGCCCCTACGAGCAGTACTTC
v_call: TRBV5-5; d_call: -; j_call: TRBJ1-5; clone_size: many; cdr3_aa: CASSLLQGPFNQPQHF; cdr3_nt: TGTGCCAGCAGCTTGCTCCAGGGGCCTTTCAATCAGCCCCAGCATTTT
v_call: TRBV19; d_call: TRBD1; j_call: TRBJ1-5; clone_size: -; cdr3_aa: CASSIEYRRQGFLEPQHF; cdr3_nt: TGTGCCAGTAGTATAGAGTACCGGAGACAGGGGTTTTTGGAGCCCCAGCATTTT
v_call: TRBV6-5; d_call: TRBD1; j_call: TRBJ1-3; clone_size: few; cdr3_aa: CASTSRAGGRGNTIYF; cdr3_nt: TGTGCCAGCACTTCTCGGGCAGGGGGCAGGGGAAACACCATATATTTT
v_call: TRBV12-3/TRBV12-4; d_call: -; j_call: TRBJ2-6; clone_size: many; cdr3_aa: CASSLVAAGSGANVLTF; cdr3_nt: TGTGCCAGCAGTTTAGTGGCCGCGGGCTCTGGGGCCAACGTCCTGACTTTC
v_call: TRBV27; d_call: -; j_call: TRBJ2-5; clone_size: -; cdr3_aa: CASSEAPRPGETQYF; cdr3_nt: TGTGCCAGCAGTGAAGCCCCCAGGCCGGGGGAGACCCAGTACTTC
v_call: TRBV6-1; d_call: -; j_call: TRBJ2-5; clone_size: many; cdr3_aa: CASSEGVGQETQYF; cdr3_nt: TGTGCCAGCAGTGAGGGCGTGGGCCAAGAGACCCAGTACTTC
v_call: TRBV7-8; d_call: TRBD2; j_call: TRBJ2-2; clone_size: -; cdr3_aa: CASSLVGGTTNTGELFF; cdr3_nt: TGTGCCAGCAGCTTAGTTGGCGGGACTACGAACACCGGGGAGCTGTTTTTT
v_call: TRBV12-3/TRBV12-4; d_call: -; j_call: TRBJ1-2; clone_size: many; cdr3_aa: CASSRTPNYGYTF; cdr3_nt: TGTGCCAGCAGTCGTACACCGAACTATGGCTACACCTTC
v_call: TRBV5-1; d_call: -; j_call: TRBJ1-1; clone_size: many; cdr3_aa: CASSLAPRRSTEAFF; cdr3_nt: TGCGCCAGCAGCTTGGCCCCCCGAAGATCCACTGAAGCTTTCTTT
v_call: TRBV28; d_call: TRBD2; j_call: TRBJ2-7; clone_size: few; cdr3_aa: CASSSPAAGLAGPYEQYF; cdr3_nt: TGTGCCAGCAGTTCCCCCGCCGCCGGACTAGCGGGGCCCTACGAGCAGTACTTC
v_call: TRBV10-1; d_call: TRBD1; j_call: TRBJ1-5; clone_size: many; cdr3_aa: CASRTDRGLVADNQPQHF; cdr3_nt: TGCGCCAGCAGGACTGACAGGGGGCTGGTAGCTGACAATCAGCCCCAGCATTTT
v_call: TRBV4-1; d_call: -; j_call: TRBJ2-5; clone_size: -; cdr3_aa: CASSQDISKEFQGTQYF; cdr3_nt: TGCGCCAGCAGCCAAGATATCAGCAAGGAGTTCCAAGGGACCCAGTACTTC
v_call: TRBV28; d_call: -; j_call: TRBJ1-5; clone_size: many; cdr3_aa: CASSLSLSNQPQHF; cdr3_nt: TGTGCCAGCAGTTTAAGCCTTAGCAATCAGCCCCAGCATTTT
v_call: TRBV7-6; d_call: TRBD1; j_call: TRBJ2-7; clone_size: few; cdr3_aa: CASSLDYLGTGIEQYF; cdr3_nt: TGTGCCAGCAGCTTAGATTACCTAGGGACAGGGATCGAGCAGTACTTC
v_call: TRBV4-3; d_call: -; j_call: TRBJ2-7; clone_size: many; cdr3_aa: CASSQVAGSGYEQYF; cdr3_nt: TGCGCCAGCAGCCAAGTGGCGGGGAGCGGTTACGAGCAGTACTTC
v_call: TRBV20-1; d_call: -; j_call: TRBJ1-2; clone_size: many; cdr3_aa: CSAEWGRNIYNYGYTF; cdr3_nt: TGCAGTGCGGAGTGGGGACGGAACATATATAACTATGGCTACACCTTC
v_call: TRBV28; d_call: -; j_call: TRBJ1-5; clone_size: -; cdr3_aa: CASSSWTETNQPQHF; cdr3_nt: TGTGCCAGCAGTTCTTGGACAGAGACCAATCAGCCCCAGCATTTT